By frequency in the sample, the clone carrying this TCR beta chain is medium-sized (0.01 to 0.1%). Its antigen is unknown. This beta chain is a stray read from a library made for alpha chains; its abundance is not meaningful. These data come from a study of spatial heterogeneity in lung cancer. Study details: Beta-chain sequences consistently outnumbered alpha-chain sequences in detection. Points from the study as a whole: Tracking of tumor mutation counts was seen in expanded intratumoral alpha and beta TCR counts.

CDR1 and CDR2 from the germline V gene are SGHNT and YYREEE (reference sequence). The junction had 4 bases not matched to a gene; V was cut back by 0 bases and J by 5 bases. This CDR3 has 15 residues. Each TCR cDNA molecule carried a unique molecular identifier. TCRdb independently ran MiXCR on the 5' RACE reads; one entry per CDR3 protein. Altogether roughly 5,000 distinct CDR3 sequences are present, roughly 16% being singletons, with the ten largest covering more than 9%. Time point indicated: sample taken at primary tumor resection. The donor group consisted of roughly 70 patients who had untreated, early-stage non-small cell lung cancer. Extraction of whole RNA from tumor, nontumor lung or frozen PBMC preceded unsorted sequencing.

The rearrangement joins TRBV5-4 to TRBJ1-2, with TRBD1 identical over 10 bases. The material sequenced was lung tumor tissue, taken at surgery. This TCR derives from a male donor with early-stage non-small cell lung cancer. The CDR3 bases are TGTGCCAGCAGCTTGGCCGGGACAGGGGAATATGGCTACACCTTC. This translates into CASSLAGTGEYGYTF. Complete variable domain (other parts from reference TRBV5-4 and TRBJ1-2): ETGVTQSPTHLIKTRGQQVTLRCSSQSGHNTVSWYQQALGQGPQFIFQYYREEENGRGNFPPRFSGLQFPNYSSELNVNALELDDSALYLCASSLAGTGEYGYTFGSGTRLTVV.